This TCR beta chain was documented in a study of blood T cells in healthy people across ages. Overall study findings and caveats: Long-lived donors carried more naive CD4+ cells and greater diversity than aged donors. Naive T cell percentage showed a strong correlation with TCR beta diversity.

Germline loops: CDR1 SQVTM, CDR2 ANQGSEA. V trimming: 5 bases; J trimming: 3 bases; junction bases outside the gene matches: 3. This CDR3 has 13 residues. With regard to this clonotype: Its antigen is currently unknown.

Per-sample yields of isolated PBMCs were at least 6 million. The second PCR ran 7 to 11 cycles with a sample-barcoded 5' primer and J-beta primers. Sequencing of every sample gave 2.5 million or more CDR3-containing paired-end reads. TCRdb reanalysed the 5' RACE reads using MiXCR and keeps one entry per CDR3 protein. This table holds over 1.5 million distinct CDR3 sequences, around half found once. Sequencing was performed on blood. The chain recombines TRBV29-1 with TRBJ1-4, with 7 bases lining up with TRBD1. The sequence derives from a woman aged 40-49 years in good health. This chain's CDR3 is CSVRGQPNEKLFF. As DNA, the CDR3 is TGCAGCGTTCGGGGACAGCCTAATGAAAAACTGTTTTTT.